The sequence of this T cell receptor delta chain was determined in a study of gammadelta T cells in human blood. General study findings and limits: Right after birth, innate γδ T cells reportedly expanded polyclonally after microbial exposure.

TCRdb made new clone calls on the RT-PCR reads using CATT. The sample comprises approximately 250 delta-chain clones, roughly 15% of which are singletons, and 28% rests with the top ten. This clone has only a few counts. The antigen is not known. A single base is all that separates this from a far larger clone, so a read error is likely. From germline, CDR1 is TSWWSYY and CDR2 QGS. This CDR3 spans 26 amino acids. The V and J genes are TRDV1 and TRDJ1; TRDD3 agrees at 10 bases. The sequenced sample consisted of non-Vgamma9Vdelta2 gamma-delta T cells from infant blood. The clonotype originates from a human donor. DNA for the CDR3: TGTGCTCTTGGGGAGCCACGGGCCTTCCTCATGCCGACTGGGGGATTAGCCTACTTTAACACCGATAAACGCATCTTT. This sequence encodes CALGEPRAFLMPTGGLAYFNTDKRIF.